This TCR beta chain was recorded in a study of radiation and T cells in renal cell carcinoma. Study as a whole: Nephrectomy followed 15 Gy stereotactic body radiation by 4 weeks. Findings and limits, study-wide: In blood, top tumor clones expanded by 2 weeks, shrinking by 4.

Described time point: blood 2 weeks post-SBRT. Treatment here: 15 Gy SBRT to primary tumor, nephrectomy 4 weeks later. The tumor was a clear cell renal cell carcinoma. CDR1 is MDHEN, CDR2 SYDVKM, per germline. The CDR3 is made up of 18 amino acids. V lost 6 bases to trimming and J lost 4 bases; unmatched junction nucleotides: 19. Some clones are missing from TCRdb's copy, which holds only in-frame ones; the method was immunoSEQ multiplex PCR. The data show 70,000 to 80,000 clones, roughly 85% seen once. Comment on this clone: Its specificity is not known.

Sequences were derived from blood, sampled from a patient whose treatment included radiotherapy and nephrectomy. The V call is TRBV28, the J call TRBJ1-1; 8 bases agree with TRBD1. The TCR was taken from a woman in her forties or fifties with renal cell carcinoma. The CDR3 sequence is CASRPDRGPSGSGTEAFF. The CDR3 DNA is TGTGCCAGCAGGCCTGACAGGGGCCCTTCGGGTTCTGGCACTGAAGCTTTCTTT.